Presented here are 20 T cell receptor beta chains from one specimen sequenced in a study of CD8 T cells in Susac syndrome. It was with random hexamers that roughly 0.5 to 1 ug RNA was reverse transcribed. TCRdb fed the immunoSEQ multiplex PCR reads into MiXCR, producing one record per CDR3 protein. The sample lists about 180,000 distinct CDR3 sequences; approximately 95% were seen once. Source material: CD8+ T cells from PBMCs. The receptors were sampled from a human donor with multiple sclerosis.

The chain links TRBV19 to TRBJ1-2, with D uncertain. There are 11 residues in the CDR3. Per germline, CDR1 LNHDA and CDR2 SQIVND (reference sequence). With 4 bases removed from V and 8 bases from J, the gap between germline ends came to 8 bases. Written as DNA, the CDR3 is TGTGCCAGTAGTACGGGTGCCGGCTACACCTTC. Encoded protein: CASSTGAGYTF.

In DNA form, the CDR3 reads TGTGCCAGCAGCGTCCCGACTAGCGGAGCCCTCACAGATACGCAGTATTTT. It specifies CASSVPTSGALTDTQYF. The V and J genes are TRBV9 and TRBJ2-3; the match to TRBD2 covers 9 bases. The CDR3 is 17 amino acids. Germline CDR1 is SGDLS and CDR2 is YYNGEE. The trim removed 2 bases at V and 2 bases at J, leaving 9 bases unmatched.

The rearrangement uses TRBV28 and TRBJ2-7; 7 bases align to TRBD1. V was clipped by 6 bases and J by 0 bases; unmatched bases: 5. From germline, CDR1 is MDHEN and CDR2 SYDVKM. This CDR3 has 14 amino acids. CDR3 in amino acids: CASSPGQTSYEQYF. CDR3 nucleotides: TGTGCCAGCAGCCCGGGACAGACCTCCTACGAGCAGTACTTC.

The chain is built from TRBV5-1 and TRBJ2-7; D may be TRBD1 (6 bases). V was pared by 3 bases and J by 0 bases, with 10 bases between. Germline V gene sequence: CDR1 SGHRS, CDR2 YFSETQ. The CDR3 consists of 14 residues. This CDR3 is CASSSQGISYEQYF. The CDR3 region has the DNA TGCGCCAGCAGCTCACAGGGAATCTCCTACGAGCAGTACTTC.

The chain carries TRBV11-2 and TRBJ2-2; 10 nucleotides line up with TRBD2. V was pared by 3 bases and J by 5 bases, with 9 bases of the junction left unmatched. This CDR3 has 17 amino acids. Looked up from germline, CDR1 is SGHAT and CDR2 is FQNNGV. As DNA, the CDR3 is TGTGCCAGCAGCTTCGGGACTAGCGTTTATGTTACCGGGGAGCTGTTTTTT. It codes for CASSFGTSVYVTGELFF.

The chain combines TRBV9 with TRBJ1-2, with a possible D match to TRBD1 (5 bases). Germline-derived CDR1 and CDR2 are SGDLS and YYNGEE. The ends were cut back, 3 bases at V and 8 bases at J, with 5 bases in the middle. The CDR3 sequence is 10 residues long. CDR3 DNA: TGTGCCAGCAGCGGACAGGGCTACACCTTC. It yields the protein CASSGQGYTF.

This clonotype was seen just once. The CDR3: CSARAIPGLAEPFLAKNIQYF. CDR3 bases: TGCAGTGCTAGAGCCATACCTGGGCTAGCGGAACCCTTTCTAGCCAAAAACATTCAGTACTTC. The chain joins TRBV20-1 to TRBJ2-4, with 7 bases aligning to TRBD2. CDR1 is DFQATT and CDR2 is SNEGSKA in the germline V gene (reference sequence). V was pared by 1 base and J by 0 bases, with 21 bases of the junction left unmatched. The CDR3 totals 21 residues.

V usage is TRBV5-1 and J usage is TRBJ2-7; 7 nucleotides align to TRBD2. V lost 5 bases and J lost 2; bases outside the gene matches: 4. This CDR3 comprises 13 residues. Germline loops: CDR1 SGHRS, CDR2 YFSETQ. The CDR3 spells CASSPTSAYEQYF. CDR3 sequence (DNA): TGCGCCAGCAGTCCTACTAGCGCCTACGAGCAGTACTTC.

The chain employs TRBV28 and TRBJ2-7; a possible D gene is TRBD2 (5 bases). The CDR3 is 13 residues long. V was trimmed by 1 base and J by 3 bases, leaving 7 bases between them. Germline values: CDR1 MDHEN, CDR2 SYDVKM. This CDR3 reads CASSLFGDYEQYF. The CDR3 nucleotides read TGTGCCAGCAGTTTATTCGGGGACTACGAGCAGTACTTC.

The CDR3 is CASSVQGAEAGEKLFF. The CDR3 coding sequence is TGTGCCAGCAGTGTACAGGGGGCCGAGGCGGGTGAAAAACTGTTTTTT. The V call is TRBV27, the J call TRBJ1-4; 9 bases agree with TRBD1. This CDR3 is built from 16 residues. Germline V gene lookup returns CDR1 MNHEY and CDR2 SMNVEV (reference sequence). Trimming cost V 5 bases and J 7 bases; bases outside gene matches: 11.

The chain links TRBV4-1 to TRBJ1-5; D call uncertain. The CDR3 is made up of 14 amino acids. The V end lost 3 bases, the J end lost 7 bases, and 13 bases lay between the germline ends. From germline, CDR1 is MGHRA and CDR2 YSYEKL. CDR3 sequence reads: CASSQTLGQQPQHF. CDR3 in DNA: TGCGCCAGCAGCCAGACCCTCGGTCAACAGCCCCAGCATTTT.

The J gene is TRBJ2-2, the V gene TRBV28, with 10 bases matching TRBD1. Trimming at V came to 5 bases and at J to 5 bases, leaving 5 bases not matched to a gene. In germline, CDR1 is MDHEN, CDR2 SYDVKM. This CDR3 has 15 amino acids. CDR3 nucleotide sequence: TGTGCCAGCAGTGGGGACAGGGGTTCGACCGGGGAGCTGTTTTTT. It yields the protein CASSGDRGSTGELFF. Variable domain in full (rest from reference TRBV28 and TRBJ2-2): DVKVTQSSRYLVKRTGEKVFLECVQDMDHENMFWYRQDPGLGLRLIYFSYDVKMKEKGDIPEGYSVSREKKERFSLILESASTNQTSMYLCASSGDRGSTGELFFGEGSRLTVL.

The chain employs TRBV20-1 and TRBJ2-7; tentatively, D is TRBD1 (6 bases). Germline V lookup: CDR1 DFQATT, CDR2 SNEGSKA (reference sequence). This CDR3 has 15 amino acids. Trimming stripped 0 bases from V and 2 bases from J, with 14 bases between. Here the CDR3 DNA reads TGCAGTGCTAGAGATCCCAGGGACATAGCCTACGAGCAGTACTTC. Translated, it gives CSARDPRDIAYEQYF.

The chain carries TRBV28 and TRBJ2-7; D ambiguous. This CDR3 contains 14 residues. Between the trimmed V and J ends, which lost 1 base and 0 bases, there was a span of 7 bases. CDR1 MDHEN and CDR2 SYDVKM come from the germline V gene. The CDR3 protein is CASSLYESSYEQYF. DNA for the CDR3: TGTGCCAGCAGTTTATACGAGAGCTCCTACGAGCAGTACTTC.

V is TRBV29-1 and J is TRBJ2-2, with D uncertain. CDR1 and CDR2 (germline): SQVTM, ANQGSEA. The V and J ends lost 4 bases and 4 bases respectively, with 7 bases between them. The CDR3 spans 12 residues. This chain's CDR3 is CSVVGTTGELFF. In nucleotides, the CDR3 is TGCAGCGTTGTAGGCACCACCGGGGAGCTGTTTTTT.

V is TRBV5-1 and J is TRBJ2-3; no firm D call. The CDR3 is 12 residues long. The germline V gene encodes CDR1 SGHRS and CDR2 YFSETQ. V was clipped by 1 base and J by 12 bases, with 12 bases between them. The CDR3 loop is CASSLPPGLQYF. The CDR3 DNA sequence: TGCGCCAGCAGCTTGCCTCCGGGTCTTCAGTATTTT.

The V gene is TRBV7-9, the J gene TRBJ2-1; 8 bases match TRBD2. Germline CDR1 and CDR2: SEHNR and FQNEAQ (reference sequence). The CDR3 is 18 residues long. The trim removed 4 bases at V and 8 bases at J, leaving 19 bases unmatched. CDR3 amino acids: CASSSRFGMGLGFDEQFF. The DNA for the CDR3 is TGTGCCAGCAGCTCGAGGTTTGGTATGGGACTAGGGTTCGATGAGCAGTTCTTC.

The V gene is TRBV20-1, the J gene TRBJ2-7; 8 bases are shared with TRBD2. Germline trimming cut 4 bases from V and 4 bases from J; bases unmatched to any gene: 6. The V gene's germline CDR1 is DFQATT and CDR2 SNEGSKA (reference sequence). The CDR3 runs to 13 residues. The CDR3 protein is CSAKAGEGYEQYF. The CDR3 DNA sequence: TGCAGTGCTAAAGCGGGAGAGGGGTACGAGCAGTACTTC.

The rearrangement uses TRBV14 and TRBJ2-7; possibly TRBD1 or TRBD2 for D (6 bases each). Germline CDR1 reads SGHDN; CDR2 reads FVKESK. Trimming cost V 1 base and J 3 bases, with 13 bases left between them. The CDR3 spans 15 residues. The CDR3 spells CASSQVDSGLYEQYF. The CDR3 DNA sequence: TGTGCCAGCAGCCAAGTGGACAGCGGGCTCTACGAGCAGTACTTC.

The chain joins TRBV29-1 to TRBJ2-1; 12 bases line up with TRBD2. The CDR3 totals 17 residues. The germline V gene has CDR1 SQVTM and CDR2 ANQGSEA. V was clipped by 3 bases and J by 0 bases; unmatched bases: 6. The CDR3 loop is CSVDGLAGPTSYNEQFF. The CDR3 region has the DNA TGCAGCGTTGACGGACTAGCGGGACCGACCTCCTACAATGAGCAGTTCTTC.